This is a list of T cell receptor beta chains from one sample in a study of blood T cell repertoires in COVID-19. The method was immunoSEQ multiplex PCR; TCRdb's version includes in-frame clones alone and lacks a portion of them. The sample lists fewer than 300,000 clones, approximately 86% seen once, with around 9.5% in the top ten. Sequenced input: peripheral blood. Source of these receptors: a man aged 40-49 years who had recovered from COVID-19. Each CDR3 is given with its conserved first and last residue. Where a row states a size, it is once, few, many or the class of an expanded clone; other rows omit it.

V gene	J gene	clone size	CDR3 protein
TRBV24-1	TRBJ2-1	.	CATSDVGAPNEQFF
TRBV27	TRBJ1-1	.	CASREKNTEAFF
TRBV6-4	TRBJ1-1	.	CASSATGNTEAFF
TRBV18	TRBJ2-1	.	CASSPMRDSSYNEQFF
TRBV6-1	TRBJ1-1	once	CASSETYSSTEAFF
TRBV27	TRBJ1-2	.	CASSLSAGDGYTF
TRBV5-1	TRBJ2-2	.	CASSFLTGAGELFF
TRBV11-2	TRBJ1-4	.	CASSLAQAGTNEKLFF
TRBV6-6	TRBJ2-1	.	CASSLSSPAGLAYNEQFF
TRBV6-5	TRBJ2-7	few	CASNRGATYEQYF
TRBV19	TRBJ1-5	.	CASSARGLRNQPQHF
TRBV9	TRBJ2-7	.	CASSSPKGQGLYEQYF
TRBV6-6	TRBJ2-7	few	CASSSIDRLSYEQYF
TRBV29-1	TRBJ2-1	.	CSVSAARQNNEQFF
TRBV14	TRBJ1-6	.	CASSQSGNYNSPLHF
TRBV11-2	TRBJ2-1	once	CASREGLKQFF
TRBV5-4	TRBJ2-6	.	CASSLDAGSGANVLTF
TRBV5-6	TRBJ2-7	.	CASSSILGASYEQYF
TRBV19	TRBJ1-5	.	CASNRRGGTQHF
TRBV29-1	TRBJ1-2	.	CSVDREGGYTF
TRBV19	TRBJ2-3	.	CASSSRDRGRHTDTQYF
TRBV30	TRBJ2-7	.	CAWSPGTARRGYEQYF
TRBV5-1	TRBJ2-1	.	CASSLVGFEQFF
TRBV6-5	TRBJ2-7	.	CASLLSPTGYEQYF
TRBV5-5	TRBJ2-1	.	CASSLQLAENEQFF
TRBV4-3	TRBJ1-2	.	CASSRLGGKNGYTF
TRBV6-5	TRBJ2-2	.	CASKRGGVGELFF
TRBV4-1	TRBJ2-3	.	CASSHNPTSGVNTDTQYF
TRBV5-1	TRBJ1-2	.	CASSPGQGYGYTF
TRBV11-2	TRBJ2-1	.	CASSIRDRSYNEQFF
TRBV3-1/TRBV3-2	TRBJ2-3	.	CASSRDYGTDTQYF
TRBV3-1/TRBV3-2	TRBJ1-2	.	CASSIRDTTSGYGYTF
TRBV5-4	TRBJ1-2	.	CASSLEGAGGYGYTF
TRBV27	TRBJ1-1	.	CASSLYGGIAEAFF
TRBV19	TRBJ1-3	.	CASSIEVSVVAGNTIYF
TRBV19	TRBJ1-3	once	CASTNHRGSGNTIYF
TRBV6-2/TRBV6-3	TRBJ2-7	.	CASSYDLRTYEQYF